These 30 T cell receptor beta chains were all obtained from the same sample, sequenced in a study of post-analysis software for immune sequencing data. Study-level results: The study found TRBV5-6, TRBV5-1 and TRBV20-1 among five or six TRBV segments more frequent in patients than controls.

Each TCR beta cDNA library carried unique molecular identifiers. A single record per CDR3 protein comes from TCRdb applying MiXCR to the PCR reads. The sample carries about 560,000 distinct CDR3 sequences, roughly 40% recorded once. The antigens of these receptors remain unknown. The sample taken for sequencing was blood. The receptors shown here come from a girl under 18 with multiple sclerosis.

The gene calls are TRBV12-3 or TRBV12-4 and TRBJ1-2; TRBD1 agrees at 7 bases. The CDR3 has 14 residues. V lost 6 bases and J lost 4; bases outside the gene matches: 8. The CDR3 nucleotides read TGTGCCAGCAGCCTGGACAGGTTCAGCTATGGCTACACCTTC. Translated, it gives CASSLDRFSYGYTF.

The table lists this clonotype with a count of one. The chain couples TRBV5-1 to TRBJ2-1; D is ambiguous. The CDR3 consists of 15 residues. Germline V gives CDR1 SGHRS, CDR2 YFSETQ. V was trimmed by 4 bases and J by 0 bases, leaving 11 bases between them. The CDR3 sequence is CASSPSARSYNEQFF. In DNA form, the CDR3 reads TGCGCCAGCAGCCCCTCAGCCCGCTCCTACAATGAGCAGTTCTTC.

This clonotype has just a few counts. This rearrangement joins TRBV11-2 to TRBJ2-1; D gene uncertain. The CDR3 spans 15 residues. CDR1 and CDR2 from the germline V gene are SGHAT and FQNNGV. V was trimmed by 5 bases and J by 3 bases, leaving 14 bases between them. CDR3 sequence: CASSPLGPNYNEQFF. CDR3 sequence (DNA): TGTGCCAGCAGCCCACTCGGGCCTAACTACAATGAGCAGTTCTTC.

DNA for the CDR3: TGTGCCAGCAGTTTAAGGGCTAGCGGGAATGAGCAGTTCTTC. Translation: CASSLRASGNEQFF. The V gene is TRBV12-3 or TRBV12-4, the J gene TRBJ2-1; 8 nucleotides agree with TRBD2. The CDR3 covers 14 residues. The ends lost 2 bases at V and 7 bases at J; junction bases unmatched: 4.

The rearrangement joins TRBV12-3 or TRBV12-4 to TRBJ2-1; the match to TRBD2 covers 7 bases. V lost 7 bases and J lost 7; bases outside the gene matches: 4. The CDR3 has 12 residues. In DNA form, the CDR3 reads TGTGCCAGCATGGTCGGGGGGAATGAGCAGTTCTTC. Its protein is CASMVGGNEQFF.

CDR3 sequence: CASSLTGSREKLFF. The CDR3 coding sequence is TGTGCCAGCAGTTTGACAGGTTCTAGGGAAAAACTGTTTTTT. The chain has TRBV12-3 or TRBV12-4 and TRBJ1-4; perhaps TRBD1 as D (6 bases). Trimming stripped 3 bases from V and 8 bases from J, with 13 bases between. This CDR3 region has 14 residues.

The genes are TRBV20-1 and TRBJ2-4, with 7 bases identical to TRBD1. Per germline, CDR1 DFQATT and CDR2 SNEGSKA (reference sequence). This CDR3 comprises 13 residues. The J segment lost 13 bases and the V segment lost 0 bases, leaving 9 bases of the junction unmatched. As DNA, the CDR3 is TGCAGTGCTAGAGAAGACAGGGTGGGTGAGCAGTACTTC. Translating it yields CSAREDRVGEQYF.

DNA of the CDR3: TGCAGCGTTGAAGATCAGTGGGGGACTGAAGCTTTCTTT. This translates into CSVEDQWGTEAFF. The genes are TRBV29-1 and TRBJ1-1, with TRBD1 as a possible D gene (5 bases). The CDR3 is made up of 13 amino acids. Trimming cost V 0 bases and J 5 bases, with 10 bases left between them. Germline assignment: CDR1 SQVTM and CDR2 ANQGSEA.

This clonotype has just a few counts. V gene TRBV12-3 or TRBV12-4 combines with J gene TRBJ2-7; 9 bases map to TRBD1. The V gene end was trimmed by 3 bases and the J gene end by 4 bases; junction bases not matched to a gene: 10. CDR3 length: 16 residues. DNA of the CDR3: TGTGCCAGCAGTTTGGGCGAGCGGGACAGGGTGTACGAGCAGTACTTC. It codes for CASSLGERDRVYEQYF.

This clonotype was recorded many times. The V call is TRBV7-8, the J call TRBJ2-3; no definite D call. Trimming pared 6 bases from V and 1 base from J, leaving 8 bases between. Germline CDR1 and CDR2: SGHVS and FQNEAQ. This CDR3 is 13 amino acids long. Here the CDR3 reads CASSLGRTDTQYF. The CDR3 DNA reads as TGTGCCAGCAGTCTCGGGCGCACAGATACGCAGTATTTT.

On this clonotype itself: One end of the junction does not line up with germline, which may come from a read error. This chain uses TRBV5-6 with TRBJ2-6, with unresolved D. CDR3 length: 15 amino acids. CDR1 is SGHDT and CDR2 is YYEEEE in the germline V gene. The CDR3 DNA is TGTGTCAGCAGCCCTAGGGTTTCTGGGGCCAACGTCCTGACTTTC. This codes for CVSSPRVSGANVLTF.

This clonotype was seen a handful of times. This rearrangement joins TRBV28 to TRBJ2-7; possible D gene TRBD2, 5 bases. V shed 2 bases and J shed 2 bases, with 13 bases lying between them. This CDR3 is 15 amino acids long. CDR1 is MDHEN and CDR2 is SYDVKM in the germline V gene. This chain's CDR3 is CASSLGSDYPYEQYF. The CDR3 DNA follows: TGTGCCAGCAGTTTAGGTTCCGACTATCCCTACGAGCAGTACTTC.

V and J are TRBV12-3 or TRBV12-4 and TRBJ2-1; D unclear. Trimming took 4 bases from V and 0 from J, leaving 16 bases between them. The CDR3 is 17 amino acids. The CDR3 nucleotides are TGTGCCAGCAGTTCCCCCGGTTGGTCGATCTCCTACAATGAGCAGTTCTTC. As protein: CASSSPGWSISYNEQFF.

This chain uses TRBV5-1 with TRBJ2-2; D is ambiguous. The germline CDR1 and CDR2 sequences are SGHRS and YFSETQ. Trimming pared 1 base from V and 5 bases from J, leaving 9 bases between. The CDR3 totals 14 residues. The CDR3 DNA reads TGCGCCAGCAGCTTGAGATACCTGACCGGGGAGCTGTTTTTT. Translated: CASSLRYLTGELFF.

This chain connects TRBV12-3 or TRBV12-4 to TRBJ2-1; 7 bases map to TRBD2. The CDR3 is 15 amino acids. V dropped 5 bases and J dropped 6; count of bases not matched to a gene: 10. CDR3 sequence reads: CASSPLERGSNEQFF. The CDR3 nucleotides read TGTGCCAGCAGTCCCCTCGAGCGGGGATCCAATGAGCAGTTCTTC.

The chain carries TRBV20-1 and TRBJ1-1; D is ambiguous. The CDR3 sequence is 12 residues long. CDR1 is DFQATT and CDR2 is SNEGSKA in the germline V gene (reference sequence). Trimming stripped 4 bases from V and 0 bases from J, with 6 bases between. As DNA, the CDR3 is TGCAGTGCTACTGCCTTGAACACTGAAGCTTTCTTT. This codes for CSATALNTEAFF.

The chain uses TRBV3-1 and TRBJ1-6, with D tentatively TRBD1 (6 bases). The CDR3 is 15 amino acids. CDR1 and CDR2 from the germline V gene are LGHDT and YNNKEL (reference sequence). Trimming cost V 6 bases and J 6 bases, with 15 bases left between them. CDR3 region: CASSRIQGTNSPLHF. The CDR3 coding sequence is TGTGCCAGCAGTCGCATACAGGGTACTAATTCACCCCTCCACTTT.

There are a few counts of this clonotype. V usage is TRBV12-3 or TRBV12-4 and J usage is TRBJ2-7, with D tentatively TRBD1 or TRBD2 (5 bases each). This CDR3 has 16 residues. The V gene lost 3 bases and the J gene lost 4 bases, with 19 bases spanning the gap. Here the CDR3 DNA reads TGTGCCAGCAGTTTGGATTCGGGACGTCAAAGGTACGAGCAGTACTTC. It is translated as CASSLDSGRQRYEQYF.

This clonotype was recorded a few times. The genes are TRBV5-1 and TRBJ2-7, with D tentatively TRBD2 (6 bases). The length of the CDR3 is 14 residues. Germline loops: CDR1 SGHRS, CDR2 YFSETQ. Trimming stripped 5 bases from V and 5 bases from J, with 17 bases between. The CDR3: CASSQMGGVHEQYF. The CDR3 DNA is TGCGCCAGCAGTCAAATGGGGGGAGTCCACGAGCAGTACTTC.

A few counts support this clonotype. The chain links TRBV11-2 to TRBJ2-7, with D maybe TRBD2 (5 bases). Germline assignment: CDR1 SGHAT and CDR2 FQNNGV. The CDR3 consists of 16 residues. V lost 0 bases and J 1 base, leaving 13 bases between the germline ends. Written as DNA, the CDR3 is TGTGCCAGCAGCTTAGATTCTACGGGGTCTTCCTACGAGCAGTACTTC. It translates to CASSLDSTGSSYEQYF.

J is TRBJ2-7 and V is TRBV29-1; 7 nucleotides match TRBD1. CDR3 length: 12 amino acids. The junction had 6 bases not matched to a gene; V was cut back by 4 bases and J by 6 bases. Germline-derived CDR1 and CDR2 are SQVTM and ANQGSEA. The chain's CDR3 is CSVGGDSPEQYF. CDR3 coding DNA: TGCAGCGTTGGAGGGGACAGCCCCGAGCAGTACTTC.

This chain links TRBV5-1 with TRBJ2-4; D gene ambiguous. V lost 4 bases and J 4 bases, leaving 12 bases between the germline ends. The CDR3 runs to 14 residues. The germline gives CDR1 SGHRS, CDR2 YFSETQ. As DNA, the CDR3 is TGCGCCAGCAGCCCGGCGAAGGGTAAAAACATTCAGTACTTC. This codes for CASSPAKGKNIQYF.

This clonotype was counted a few times. The chain couples TRBV28 to TRBJ2-1, with 7 positions matching TRBD1. CDR1 is MDHEN and CDR2 is SYDVKM in the germline V gene. V shed 5 bases and J 0 bases; nucleotides not matched to a gene: 7. The CDR3 runs to 16 residues. Here the CDR3 reads CASSQLDRISYNEQFF. For the CDR3, the DNA is TGTGCCAGCAGTCAACTGGACAGGATCTCCTACAATGAGCAGTTCTTC.

This chain links TRBV2 with TRBJ2-1; D uncertain. V was shortened by 5 bases and J by 1 base, with 15 bases between the two germline ends. The CDR3 is made up of 16 amino acids. Per the germline V gene, CDR1 is SNHLY and CDR2 is FYNNEI. For the CDR3, the DNA is TGTGCCAGCAGTCCTTACACCGGAGAGTCCTACAATGAGCAGTTCTTC. Translation: CASSPYTGESYNEQFF.

This chain connects TRBV6-6 to TRBJ2-7; weak D call: TRBD2 (5 bases). The J call may be in error: the DNA end matches TRBJ2-5 better. The CDR3 is 13 residues long. Germline V gene lookup returns CDR1 MNHNY and CDR2 SVGAGI (reference sequence). This chain's CDR3 is CASSYQGRGTQYF. The CDR3 DNA is TGTGCCAGCAGTTACCAAGGGAGAGGGACCCAGTACTTC.

The genes are TRBV3-1 and TRBJ1-6; D ambiguous. V dropped 3 bases and J dropped 8 bases, with 14 bases sitting between them. Germline assignment: CDR1 LGHDT and CDR2 YNNKEL (reference sequence). This CDR3 has 15 residues. The DNA of the CDR3 is TGTGCCAGCAGCCACGGCGGGATGGCGGATTCACCCCTCCACTTT. This translates into CASSHGGMADSPLHF.

The V gene is TRBV11-1, the J gene TRBJ1-1; the D gene is possibly TRBD1 (5 bases). In germline, CDR1 is SGHAT, CDR2 FQDESV (reference sequence). Between the trimmed V and J ends, which lost 2 bases and 1 base, there was a span of 14 bases. This CDR3 is built from 16 residues. The CDR3 loop reads CASSLRGLSRNTEAFF. The CDR3 DNA follows: TGTGCCAGCAGCTTAAGGGGTCTTTCCAGGAACACTGAAGCTTTCTTT. Variable domain in full (rest from reference TRBV11-1 and TRBJ1-1): EAEVAQSPRYKITEKSQAVAFWCDPISGHATLYWYRQILGQGPELLVQFQDESVVDDSQLPKDRFSAERLKGVDSTLKIQPAELGDSAMYLCASSLRGLSRNTEAFFGQGTRLTVV.

This clonotype was recorded many times. This rearrangement joins TRBV29-1 to TRBJ2-5; D is unresolved. V lost 6 bases to trimming and J lost 0 bases, with 8 bases between them. Germline V gene data show CDR1 as SQVTM and CDR2 as ANQGSEA. CDR3 length: 12 residues. The CDR3 protein is CSVDTNQETQYF. CDR3 bases: TGCAGCGTAGACACCAACCAAGAGACCCAGTACTTC.

The chain employs TRBV12-3 or TRBV12-4 and TRBJ2-7, with TRBD2 matching over 13 bases. This CDR3 has 15 residues. The trim removed 4 bases at V and 7 bases at J, leaving 7 bases unmatched. The CDR3 protein is CASSSQGLAGSEQYF. CDR3 nucleotide sequence: TGTGCCAGCAGTTCCCAGGGACTAGCGGGGTCAGAGCAGTACTTC.

V is TRBV5-5 and J is TRBJ2-5; TRBD2 might be the D (6 bases). Germline CDR1 and CDR2: SGHKS and YYEKEE (reference sequence). The CDR3 covers 15 residues. Deletions cut 4 bases from V and 0 bases from J, with 13 bases between. This chain's CDR3 is CASSGYSGNQETQYF. In DNA form, the CDR3 reads TGTGCCAGCAGCGGCTATAGCGGAAACCAAGAGACCCAGTACTTC.